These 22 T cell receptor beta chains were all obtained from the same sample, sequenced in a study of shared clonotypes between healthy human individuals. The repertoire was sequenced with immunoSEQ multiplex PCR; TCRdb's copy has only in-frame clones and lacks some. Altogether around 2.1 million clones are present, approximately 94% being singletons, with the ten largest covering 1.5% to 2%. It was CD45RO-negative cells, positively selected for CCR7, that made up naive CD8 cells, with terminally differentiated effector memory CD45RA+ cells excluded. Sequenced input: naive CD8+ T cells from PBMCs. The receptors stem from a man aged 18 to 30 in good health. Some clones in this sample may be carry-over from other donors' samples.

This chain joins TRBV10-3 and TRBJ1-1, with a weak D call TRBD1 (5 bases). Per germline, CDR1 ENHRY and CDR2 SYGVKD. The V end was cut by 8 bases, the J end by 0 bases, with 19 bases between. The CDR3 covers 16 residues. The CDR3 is CAISPTAATMNTEAFF. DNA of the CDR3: TGTGCCATCTCCCCGACAGCCGCTACCATGAACACTGAAGCTTTCTTT.

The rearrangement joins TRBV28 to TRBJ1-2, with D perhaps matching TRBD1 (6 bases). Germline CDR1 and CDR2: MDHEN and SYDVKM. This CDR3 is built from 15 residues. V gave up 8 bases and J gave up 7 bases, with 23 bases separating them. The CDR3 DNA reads TGTGCCAGCGGGGGCTATGAGGAGGGGCAAGGTGGCTACACCTTC. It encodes CASGGYEEGQGGYTF.

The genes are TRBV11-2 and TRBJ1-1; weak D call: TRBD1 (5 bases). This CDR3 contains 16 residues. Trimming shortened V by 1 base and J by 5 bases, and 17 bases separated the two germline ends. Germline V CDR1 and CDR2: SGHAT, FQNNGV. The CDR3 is CASSLGWAGRRTEAFF. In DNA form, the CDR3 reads TGTGCCAGCAGCTTAGGGTGGGCAGGGAGAAGGACTGAAGCTTTCTTT.

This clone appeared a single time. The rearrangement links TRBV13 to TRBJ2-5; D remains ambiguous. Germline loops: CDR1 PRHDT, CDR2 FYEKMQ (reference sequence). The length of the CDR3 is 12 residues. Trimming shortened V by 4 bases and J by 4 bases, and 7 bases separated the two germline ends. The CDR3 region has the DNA TGTGCCAGCAGCTCGTCGGTAGAGACCCAGTACTTC. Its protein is CASSSSVETQYF.

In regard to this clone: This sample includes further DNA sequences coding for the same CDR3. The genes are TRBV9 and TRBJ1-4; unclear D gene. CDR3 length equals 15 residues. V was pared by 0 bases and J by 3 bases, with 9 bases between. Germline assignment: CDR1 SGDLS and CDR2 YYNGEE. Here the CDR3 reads CASSVGGRANEKLFF. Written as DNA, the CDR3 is TGTGCCAGCAGCGTAGGTGGGCGTGCTAATGAAAAACTGTTTTTT.

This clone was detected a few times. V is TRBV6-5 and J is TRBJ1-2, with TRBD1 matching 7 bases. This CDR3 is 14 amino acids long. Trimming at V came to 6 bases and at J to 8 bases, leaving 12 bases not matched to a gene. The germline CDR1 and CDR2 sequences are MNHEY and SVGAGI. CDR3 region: CASSQLGGAEGYTF. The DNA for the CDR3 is TGTGCCAGCAGCCAGTTAGGGGGCGCGGAGGGCTACACCTTC.

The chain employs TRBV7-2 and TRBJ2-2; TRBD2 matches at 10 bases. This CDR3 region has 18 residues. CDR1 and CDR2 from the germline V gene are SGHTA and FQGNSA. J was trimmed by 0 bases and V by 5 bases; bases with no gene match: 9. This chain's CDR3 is CASSPHLGLAANTGELFF. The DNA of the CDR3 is TGTGCCAGCAGCCCTCACCTTGGACTAGCGGCGAACACCGGGGAGCTGTTTTTT.

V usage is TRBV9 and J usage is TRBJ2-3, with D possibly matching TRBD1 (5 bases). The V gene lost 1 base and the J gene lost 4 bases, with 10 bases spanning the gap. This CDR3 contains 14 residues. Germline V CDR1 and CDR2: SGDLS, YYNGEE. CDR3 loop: CASSVPDRADTQYF. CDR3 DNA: TGTGCCAGCAGCGTACCTGACAGAGCAGATACGCAGTATTTT.

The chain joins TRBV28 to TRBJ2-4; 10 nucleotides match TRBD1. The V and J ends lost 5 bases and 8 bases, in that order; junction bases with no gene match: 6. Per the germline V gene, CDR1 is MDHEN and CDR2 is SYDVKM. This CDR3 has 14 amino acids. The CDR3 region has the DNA TGTGCCAGCAGTCCGGGACAGGGGCTGGACATTCAGTACTTC. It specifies CASSPGQGLDIQYF.

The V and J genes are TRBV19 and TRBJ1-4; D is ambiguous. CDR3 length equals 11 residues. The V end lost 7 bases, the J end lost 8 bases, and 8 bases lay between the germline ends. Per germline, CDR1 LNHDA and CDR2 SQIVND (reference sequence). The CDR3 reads CASNQEEKLFF. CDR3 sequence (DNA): TGTGCCAGTAATCAGGAGGAAAAACTGTTTTTT.

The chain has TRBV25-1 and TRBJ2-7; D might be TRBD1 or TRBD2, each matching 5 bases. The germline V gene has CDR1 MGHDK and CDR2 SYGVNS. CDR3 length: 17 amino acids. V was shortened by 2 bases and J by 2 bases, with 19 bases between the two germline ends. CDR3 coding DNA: TGTGCCAGCAGTGAAGGCCCGGGACGAGTACATACCTACGAGCAGTACTTC. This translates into CASSEGPGRVHTYEQYF.

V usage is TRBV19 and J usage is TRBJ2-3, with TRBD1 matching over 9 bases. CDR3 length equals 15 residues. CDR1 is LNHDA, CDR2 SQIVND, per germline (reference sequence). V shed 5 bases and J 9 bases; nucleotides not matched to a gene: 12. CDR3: CASSVWTGEKGTQYF. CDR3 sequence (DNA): TGTGCCAGTAGTGTATGGACAGGGGAAAAGGGGACGCAGTATTTT.

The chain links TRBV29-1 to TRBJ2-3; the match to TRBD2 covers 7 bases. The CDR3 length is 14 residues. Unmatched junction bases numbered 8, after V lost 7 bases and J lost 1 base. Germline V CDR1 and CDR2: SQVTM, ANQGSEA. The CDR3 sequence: CSGGGGAGTDTQYF. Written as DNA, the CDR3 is TGCAGCGGTGGGGGGGGAGCCGGCACAGATACGCAGTATTTT.

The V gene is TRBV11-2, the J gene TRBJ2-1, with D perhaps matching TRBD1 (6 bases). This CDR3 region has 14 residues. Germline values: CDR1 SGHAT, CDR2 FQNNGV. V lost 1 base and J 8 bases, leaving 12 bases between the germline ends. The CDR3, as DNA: TGTGCCAGCAGCTTAGGACCAGGGGTATATGAGCAGTTCTTC. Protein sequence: CASSLGPGVYEQFF.

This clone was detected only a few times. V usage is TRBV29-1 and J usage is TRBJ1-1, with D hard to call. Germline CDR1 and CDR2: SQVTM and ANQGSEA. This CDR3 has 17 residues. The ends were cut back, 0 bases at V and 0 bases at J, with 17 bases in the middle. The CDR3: CSVEDGFSDIMNTEAFF. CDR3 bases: TGCAGCGTTGAAGACGGATTCTCAGACATTATGAACACTGAAGCTTTCTTT.

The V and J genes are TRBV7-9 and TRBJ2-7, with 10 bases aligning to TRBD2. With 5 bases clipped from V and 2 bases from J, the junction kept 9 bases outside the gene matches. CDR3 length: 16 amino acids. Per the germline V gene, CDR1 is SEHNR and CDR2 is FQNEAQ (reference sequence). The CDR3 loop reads CASSPASGSGAYEQYF. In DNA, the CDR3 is TGTGCCAGCAGCCCGGCTAGCGGGAGTGGGGCCTACGAGCAGTACTTC.

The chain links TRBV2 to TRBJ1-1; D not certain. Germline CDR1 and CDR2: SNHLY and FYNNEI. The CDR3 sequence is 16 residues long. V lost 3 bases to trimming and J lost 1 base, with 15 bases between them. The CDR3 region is CASSEHLPRRNTEAFF. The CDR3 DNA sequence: TGTGCCAGCAGTGAGCATCTCCCGCGCCGGAACACTGAAGCTTTCTTT.

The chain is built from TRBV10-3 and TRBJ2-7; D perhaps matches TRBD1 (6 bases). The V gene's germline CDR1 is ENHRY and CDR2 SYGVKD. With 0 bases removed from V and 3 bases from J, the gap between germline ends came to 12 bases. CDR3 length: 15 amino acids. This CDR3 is CAISESRQGNYEQYF. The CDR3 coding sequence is TGTGCCATCAGTGAGTCGAGGCAGGGGAACTACGAGCAGTACTTC.

The CDR3 DNA follows: TGTGCCAGCAGGACGACAGGAGAGCAGTTCTTC. It codes for CASRTTGEQFF. The chain employs TRBV6-5 and TRBJ2-1; D might be TRBD1 (6 bases). Trimming took 6 bases from V and 10 from J, leaving 10 bases between them. Germline V gives CDR1 MNHEY, CDR2 SVGAGI. This CDR3 is built from 11 residues.

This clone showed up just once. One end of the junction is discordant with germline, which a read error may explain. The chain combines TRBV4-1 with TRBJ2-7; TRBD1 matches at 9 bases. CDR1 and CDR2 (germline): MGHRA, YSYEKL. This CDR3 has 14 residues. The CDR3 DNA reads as TGCGCCAGCAGCCAAAGGGACAGGGCGAGCGAGCAGTGCTTC. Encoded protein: CASSQRDRASEQCF.

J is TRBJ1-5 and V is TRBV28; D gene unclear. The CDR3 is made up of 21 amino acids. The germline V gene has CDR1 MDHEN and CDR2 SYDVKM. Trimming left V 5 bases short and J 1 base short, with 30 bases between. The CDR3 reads CASSTKGRGWEFRGSNQPQHF. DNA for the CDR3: TGTGCCAGCAGTACTAAAGGGCGGGGATGGGAATTCCGAGGGAGCAATCAGCCCCAGCATTTT.

CDR3 nucleotide sequence: TGTGCCAGTAGTAATCGACAGGGGGCCCTCAATCAGCCCCAGCATTTT. This codes for CASSNRQGALNQPQHF. The chain has TRBV19 and TRBJ1-5; 10 nucleotides agree with TRBD1. CDR1 and CDR2 (germline): LNHDA, SQIVND (reference sequence). J lost 3 bases, V lost 4 bases, and 6 bases had no gene match. The CDR3 is 16 amino acids.